These 21 T cell receptor beta chains share one sample of origin, sequenced in a study of cytomegalovirus exposure and HLA in healthy donors. The PCR made use of 60 Vbeta and 13 Jbeta primers. Produced via immunoSEQ multiplex PCR; TCRdb's table is partial and in-frame only. The sample contains 150,000 to 200,000 clones, about four fifths of which appear only once. The sequenced sample consisted of PBMCs. The receptors derive from a woman aged 50 to 60 in good health and CMV-seronegative.

This chain uses TRBV1 with TRBJ2-1; TRBD1 reflects the table's D call only, with no check against the DNA. TRBV1 is an annotated pseudogene. The CDR3 spans 18 residues. CDR3 in amino acids: CTSNPPALAGVSYNEQFF. In DNA, the CDR3 is TGCACCAGCAACCCACCCGCCTTGGCAGGGGTGTCGTACAATGAGCAGTTCTTC.

The rearrangement uses TRBV19 and TRBJ2-5; D perhaps matches TRBD1 (6 bases). Near its end, the DNA agrees better with TRBJ2-7, so the J call may be wrong. Germline CDR1 reads LNHDA; CDR2 reads SQIVND (reference sequence). This CDR3 comprises 13 residues. The CDR3 region has the DNA TGTGCCAGTAGTAAATCACAGGGTTACGAGCAGTACTTC. Translation: CASSKSQGYEQYF.

This clone has only a few counts. The rearrangement links TRBV11-2 to TRBJ2-7; 10 bases map to TRBD2. CDR3 size: 18 residues. From germline, CDR1 is SGHAT and CDR2 FQNNGV. The V segment lost 5 bases and the J segment 0 bases; nucleotides outside the gene matches: 13. The CDR3 DNA follows: TGTGCCAGCAGCCCCCAATTTTCTAGCGGGAGCAGCTCCTACGAGCAGTACTTC. This gives the protein CASSPQFSSGSSSYEQYF.

V is TRBV9 and J is TRBJ1-2, with a weak D call TRBD1 (5 bases). V lost 1 base and J lost 0, with 7 bases in between. The CDR3 loop spans 14 amino acids. CDR1 is SGDLS and CDR2 is YYNGEE in the germline V gene. The CDR3 nucleotides read TGTGCCAGCAGCGTACAGGGTTCTAACTATGGCTACACCTTC. It encodes CASSVQGSNYGYTF. The full variable domain, in which reference TRBV9 and TRBJ1-2 provide the parts outside the CDR3, is DSGVTQTPKHLITATGQRVTLRCSPRSGDLSVYWYQQSLDQGLQFLIQYYNGEERAKGNILERFSAQQFPDLHSELNLSSLELGDSALYFCASSVQGSNYGYTFGSGTRLTVV.

The rearrangement uses TRBV2 and TRBJ2-7; D unclear. CDR1 is SNHLY, CDR2 FYNNEI, per germline. Trimming pared 6 bases from V and 0 bases from J, leaving 12 bases between. This CDR3 contains 14 residues. CDR3 nucleotide sequence: TGTGCCAGCAGGGAGATGGCTACCTCCTACGAGCAGTACTTC. Protein sequence: CASREMATSYEQYF.

The rearrangement uses TRBV5-6 and TRBJ2-1; 12 nucleotides agree with TRBD1. The V and J ends lost 1 base and 8 bases, in that order; junction bases with no gene match: 7. The CDR3 runs 16 residues. Germline lookup yields CDR1 SGHDT and CDR2 YYEEEE. The CDR3 DNA follows: TGTGCCAGCAGCTTGATGGGACAGGGGGCGATCTATGAGCAGTTCTTC. Amino acids: CASSLMGQGAIYEQFF.

This chain links TRBV9 with TRBJ1-4, with TRBD1 identical over 9 bases. Germline V gene data show CDR1 as SGDLS and CDR2 as YYNGEE. The CDR3 sequence is 17 residues long. V lost 4 bases, J lost 0 bases, and 7 bases stayed unmatched. The CDR3 bases are TGTGCCAGCAGCTCAGGGACAGGGTGGGCAACTAATGAAAAACTGTTTTTT. Translation gives CASSSGTGWATNEKLFF.

The chain recombines TRBV28 with TRBJ2-5, with D perhaps TRBD2 (5 bases). Trimming removed 7 bases at V and 7 bases at J, with 16 bases between. Germline V gene lookup returns CDR1 MDHEN and CDR2 SYDVKM. The CDR3 length is 13 residues. CDR3 region: CASTATPRGTQYF. The CDR3 region has the DNA TGTGCCAGCACCGCGACCCCCCGGGGGACCCAGTACTTC.

The chain carries TRBV4-3 and TRBJ2-3, with 8 bases aligning to TRBD1. The trim removed 2 bases at V and 0 bases at J, leaving 7 bases unmatched. Per the germline V gene, CDR1 is LGHNA and CDR2 is YSLEER. There are 17 residues in the CDR3. This CDR3 is CASSQSTGGPSTDTQYF. CDR3 DNA sequence: TGCGCCAGCAGCCAATCCACAGGGGGGCCTAGCACAGATACGCAGTATTTT.

This chain uses TRBV25-1 with TRBJ2-1, with D unclear. This CDR3 is built from 16 residues. Germline values: CDR1 MGHDK, CDR2 SYGVNS. Between the trimmed V and J ends, which lost 4 bases and 0 bases, there was a span of 13 bases. Here the CDR3 reads CASSVTFRSSYNEQFF. In DNA, the CDR3 is TGTGCCAGCAGTGTTACATTCCGGAGCTCCTACAATGAGCAGTTCTTC.

This chain connects TRBV30 to TRBJ2-3, with TRBD2 matching 11 bases. This CDR3 has 15 amino acids. The germline gives CDR1 GTSNPN, CDR2 SVGIG (reference sequence). J gave up 0 bases and V 4 bases, and 3 bases lay outside the gene matches. The CDR3 coding sequence is TGTGCCTGGACTAGACTAGCGGGGAGCACAGATACGCAGTATTTT. It yields the protein CAWTRLAGSTDTQYF.

The rearrangement uses TRBV14 and TRBJ1-4; TRBD1 matches at 8 bases. CDR1 is SGHDN and CDR2 is FVKESK in the germline V gene. The CDR3 runs to 14 residues. With 3 bases clipped from V and 4 bases from J, the junction kept 1 base outside the gene matches. The CDR3 sequence: CASSHRGLNEKLFF. The CDR3 DNA follows: TGTGCCAGCAGCCACAGGGGGCTTAATGAAAAACTGTTTTTT.

The chain links TRBV7-8 to TRBJ1-3; no clear D gene. Germline V gene data show CDR1 as SGHVS and CDR2 as FQNEAQ. The CDR3 totals 15 residues. Between the trimmed V and J ends, which lost 1 base and 4 bases, there was a span of 11 bases. This chain's CDR3 is CASSLERGIGNTIYF. The DNA for the CDR3 is TGTGCCAGCAGCTTAGAGCGGGGTATAGGAAACACCATATATTTT.

The chain employs TRBV10-2 and TRBJ2-3; unclear D gene. Germline V lookup: CDR1 WSHSY, CDR2 SAAADI. CDR3 length equals 16 residues. V lost 6 bases, J lost 2 bases, and 18 bases lay in between. The CDR3 DNA is TGCGCCAGCAGAGACTCGTCCATGACCCCCACAGATACGCAGTATTTT. Amino acids: CASRDSSMTPTDTQYF.

This chain joins TRBV5-6 and TRBJ1-1; 7 nucleotides line up with TRBD1. Germline CDR1 SGHDT, CDR2 YYEEEE. The CDR3 length is 14 residues. The trim removed 6 bases at V and 0 bases at J, leaving 5 bases unmatched. The CDR3 coding sequence is TGTGCCAGCACCCTAGGGGGCATGAACACTGAAGCTTTCTTT. It encodes CASTLGGMNTEAFF.

Comments on this clone: A junction end diverges from the germline sequence, so it may reflect a read error. V is TRBV7-9 and J is TRBJ2-7, with 9 nucleotides matching TRBD1. The CDR3 loop spans 16 amino acids. Germline V gives CDR1 SEHNR, CDR2 FQNEAQ (reference sequence). The CDR3 region has the DNA TGTTCCAGCAGCTCTAAGGGACAGGGAAGCTCCTACGAGCAGTACTTC. Translating it yields CSSSSKGQGSSYEQYF.

This clone showed up just a few times. The rearrangement links TRBV7-6 to TRBJ2-7, with D uncertain. Germline CDR1 reads SGHVS; CDR2 reads FNYEAQ. This CDR3 is 13 amino acids long. V shed 3 bases and J shed 0 bases, with 6 bases lying between them. DNA for the CDR3: TGTGCCAGCAGCTTGGCCAGCTCCTACGAGCAGTACTTC. Translated, it gives CASSLASSYEQYF.

The chain links TRBV6-5 to TRBJ1-6; a possible D gene is TRBD1 (5 bases). In germline, CDR1 is MNHEY, CDR2 SVGAGI. V gave up 0 bases and J gave up 11 bases, with 14 bases separating them. CDR3 size: 15 residues. CDR3 residues: CASSYSRTGRAPLHF. The CDR3 nucleotides read TGTGCCAGCAGTTACTCGCGTACAGGCCGAGCACCCCTCCACTTT.

This clone has just one count. This chain uses TRBV27 with TRBJ1-2, with D possibly matching TRBD1 (6 bases). Trimming stripped 3 bases from V and 14 bases from J, with 22 bases between. The CDR3 consists of 14 residues. Germline CDR1 MNHEY, CDR2 SMNVEV (reference sequence). CDR3 in DNA: TGTGCCAGCAGTTTGGGGGCGAAAGGGTTAGAAGTGACCTTC. It encodes CASSLGAKGLEVTF.

The rearrangement joins TRBV6-5 to TRBJ1-1; 9 bases line up with TRBD1. The CDR3 has 14 amino acids. Looked up from germline, CDR1 is MNHEY and CDR2 is SVGAGI. After removal of 3 bases from V and 7 bases from J, the junction contained 6 bases not matched to a gene. The CDR3 protein is CASSYQGTGCEAFF. DNA for the CDR3: TGTGCCAGCAGTTATCAAGGGACAGGGTGTGAAGCTTTCTTT.

The chain uses TRBV5-1 and TRBJ1-1; the match to TRBD1 covers 9 bases. The CDR3 consists of 14 residues. V was pared by 4 bases and J by 5 bases, with 6 bases of the junction left unmatched. Germline lookup yields CDR1 SGHRS and CDR2 YFSETQ. The CDR3 nucleotides are TGCGCCAGCAGCCTACAGGGGGCCGGTACTGAAGCTTTCTTT. Protein sequence: CASSLQGAGTEAFF.